The following is a TCR beta chain sequence with its context. Each replicate PCR on the sorted subsets used about 220 ng DNA (roughly 27,000 T cell genomes). Assay used: immunoSEQ multiplex PCR; TCRdb lists only in-frame clones, some missing. The top ten clones hold under 0.6% of a sample with 800,000 to 1,200,000 clones, about four fifths of them seen once. The CDR3 runs to 12 residues. V gave up 7 bases and J gave up 4 bases, with 11 bases separating them. Germline CDR1 reads MDHEN; CDR2 reads SYDVKM. This entry comes from a study of shared clonotypes between healthy human individuals. This clonotype originated in a man aged 18 to 30 in good health. Some clones in this sample may be carry-over from other donors' samples. Sequenced material: memory CD4+ T cells from PBMCs. As to subset: CD45RA-negative fraction. This chain links TRBV28 with TRBJ2-7, with D possibly TRBD2 on 6 matching bases. CDR3 in amino acids: CASKSSVYEQYF. The CDR3 DNA reads TGTGCCAGCAAGTCTAGCGTGTACGAGCAGTACTTC.